Listed below are T cell receptor beta chains from one sample, sequenced in a study of cytomegalovirus exposure and HLA in healthy donors. Sequencing was performed with immunoSEQ multiplex PCR; in TCRdb, only in-frame clones are kept and a portion is missing. The sample's table shows approximately 110,000 clones. Sequenced: PBMCs. Source of these receptors: a man aged 18 to 30 in good health and CMV-seronegative. CDR3s include the opening cysteine and the closing phenylalanine or tryptophan. The order of the fields is CDR3 protein, CDR3 DNA, D gene, V gene, clone size, J gene. The D gene is left open where the match is weak. Where a row states a size, it is once, few, many or the class of an expanded clone; other rows omit it.

CDR3aa: CASRLTGWYTEAFF
CDR3nt: TGTGCCAGCAGACTGACAGGATGGTACACTGAAGCTTTCTTT
d_gene: .
v_gene: TRBV6-5
abundance: .
j_gene: TRBJ1-1

CDR3aa: CASSPEAPSYNEQFF
CDR3nt: TGCGCCAGCAGCCCGGAAGCGCCAAGCTACAATGAGCAGTTCTTC
d_gene: .
v_gene: TRBV5-1
abundance: .
j_gene: TRBJ2-1

CDR3aa: CAIGRLAGTEQYF
CDR3nt: TGTGCCATCGGTAGACTAGCGGGAACCGAGCAGTACTTC
d_gene: TRBD2
v_gene: TRBV27
abundance: .
j_gene: TRBJ2-7

CDR3aa: CASGGAYNEQFF
CDR3nt: TGTGCCAGCGGCGGGGCATACAATGAGCAGTTCTTC
d_gene: .
v_gene: TRBV2
abundance: .
j_gene: TRBJ2-1

CDR3aa: CASSLTALDGQPQHF
CDR3nt: TGTGCCAGCAGCTTAACAGCCTTAGACGGTCAGCCCCAGCATTTT
d_gene: .
v_gene: TRBV7-2
abundance: .
j_gene: TRBJ1-5

CDR3aa: CASSWGTGLVGIKDTQYF
CDR3nt: TGTGCCAGCAGTTGGGGAACCGGACTAGTGGGGATCAAGGATACGCAGTATTTT
d_gene: TRBD2
v_gene: TRBV27
abundance: .
j_gene: TRBJ2-3

CDR3aa: CAGQTGRNTEAFF
CDR3nt: TGTGCCGGTCAGACAGGACGGAACACTGAAGCTTTCTTT
d_gene: .
v_gene: TRBV30
abundance: .
j_gene: TRBJ1-1

CDR3aa: CASSQQQGWYEQFF
CDR3nt: TGTGCCAGCAGCCAGCAACAGGGTTGGTATGAGCAGTTCTTC
d_gene: .
v_gene: TRBV16
abundance: .
j_gene: TRBJ2-1

CDR3aa: CASSSFLNEKLFF
CDR3nt: TGTGCCAGCAGTTCCTTCTTAAATGAAAAACTGTTTTTT
d_gene: .
v_gene: TRBV27
abundance: .
j_gene: TRBJ1-4

CDR3aa: CASSPSGAGADTQYF
CDR3nt: TGTGCCAGCAGCCCCTCGGGAGCGGGAGCAGATACGCAGTATTTT
d_gene: TRBD2
v_gene: TRBV27
abundance: .
j_gene: TRBJ2-3

CDR3aa: CASSSALGQGGETQYF
CDR3nt: TGCGCCAGCAGCTCGGCCCTGGGGCAGGGAGGGGAGACCCAGTACTTC
d_gene: TRBD2
v_gene: TRBV5-1
abundance: .
j_gene: TRBJ2-5

CDR3aa: CASSRRGSLGRPQHF
CDR3nt: TGTGCCAGCAGTCGTCGAGGCTCCCTTGGGAGACCCCAGCATTTT
d_gene: .
v_gene: TRBV28
abundance: .
j_gene: TRBJ1-5

CDR3aa: CASSPGLAGGPSEQYF
CDR3nt: TGTGCCAGCAGCCCCGGACTAGCGGGGGGGCCGTCCGAGCAGTACTTC
d_gene: TRBD2
v_gene: TRBV7-8
abundance: .
j_gene: TRBJ2-7

CDR3aa: CASSSIPRGSGELFF
CDR3nt: TGCGCCAGCAGCTCTATCCCCAGGGGGTCCGGGGAGCTGTTTTTT
d_gene: TRBD1
v_gene: TRBV5-1
abundance: .
j_gene: TRBJ2-2

CDR3aa: CASSPSRVQGRCRLPEAFF
CDR3nt: TGCGCCAGCAGCCCGTCTCGTGTACAGGGACGATGTCGGTTACCTGAAGCTTTCTTT
d_gene: .
v_gene: TRBV5-1
abundance: .
j_gene: TRBJ1-1

CDR3aa: CASSRPGQGSYEQYF
CDR3nt: TGTGCCAGCTCACGGCCGGGACAGGGCTCCTACGAGCAGTACTTC
d_gene: TRBD1
v_gene: TRBV18
abundance: .
j_gene: TRBJ2-7

CDR3aa: CASNSGTQSNQPQHF
CDR3nt: TGTGCCAGCAATTCCGGGACACAGAGCAATCAGCCCCAGCATTTT
d_gene: .
v_gene: TRBV6-1
abundance: .
j_gene: TRBJ1-5

CDR3aa: CASSGERTGIYEQYF
CDR3nt: TGTGCCAGCAGCGGGGAAAGGACAGGGATTTACGAGCAGTACTTC
d_gene: TRBD1
v_gene: TRBV5-8
abundance: .
j_gene: TRBJ2-7

CDR3aa: CASSPRDTSSYEQYF
CDR3nt: TGTGCCAGCAGCCCCCGAGACACTTCTTCCTACGAGCAGTACTTC
d_gene: .
v_gene: TRBV9
abundance: .
j_gene: TRBJ2-7

CDR3aa: CATSIAGGADTQYF
CDR3nt: TGTGCCACCAGCATAGCGGGAGGGGCAGATACGCAGTATTTT
d_gene: TRBD2
v_gene: TRBV15
abundance: .
j_gene: TRBJ2-3

CDR3aa: CAIAPAGGITEAFF
CDR3nt: TGTGCCATCGCCCCGGCAGGGGGGATCACTGAAGCTTTCTTT
d_gene: TRBD1
v_gene: TRBV7-9
abundance: medium-sized
j_gene: TRBJ1-1

CDR3aa: CASRYGGGLYEQYF
CDR3nt: TGTGCCAGCAGATACGGGGGGGGGCTATACGAGCAGTACTTC
d_gene: TRBD2
v_gene: TRBV6-5
abundance: .
j_gene: TRBJ2-7

CDR3aa: CASSLLYQPQHF
CDR3nt: TGTGCCAGCAGTTTATTATATCAGCCCCAGCATTTT
d_gene: .
v_gene: TRBV28
abundance: .
j_gene: TRBJ1-5

CDR3aa: CASGLVRGQVQPQHF
CDR3nt: TGTGCTAGTGGTTTGGTGAGGGGACAGGTTCAGCCCCAGCATTTT
d_gene: TRBD1
v_gene: TRBV12-5
abundance: .
j_gene: TRBJ1-5

CDR3aa: CASSFSETAFYGYTF
CDR3nt: TGTGCCAGCAGTTTCTCGGAAACAGCCTTCTATGGCTACACCTTC
d_gene: .
v_gene: TRBV27
abundance: .
j_gene: TRBJ1-2

CDR3aa: CASRAGASSNYGYTF
CDR3nt: TGCGCCAGCAGAGCAGGGGCGAGTTCTAACTATGGCTACACCTTC
d_gene: .
v_gene: TRBV5-1
abundance: .
j_gene: TRBJ1-2

CDR3aa: CATRGYEQYF
CDR3nt: TGTGCCACCCGGGGTTACGAGCAGTACTTC
d_gene: .
v_gene: TRBV28
abundance: .
j_gene: TRBJ2-7

CDR3aa: CASSLGQALYGYTF
CDR3nt: TGTGCCAGCAGCTTAGGCCAGGCACTCTATGGCTACACCTTC
d_gene: .
v_gene: TRBV11-2
abundance: .
j_gene: TRBJ1-2

CDR3aa: CASSFPGGEQFF
CDR3nt: TGCGCCAGCAGCTTCCCCGGAGGTGAGCAGTTCTTC
d_gene: .
v_gene: TRBV5-1
abundance: .
j_gene: TRBJ2-1

CDR3aa: CASSSRGDGYTF
CDR3nt: TGTGCCAGCAGCTCCCGGGGGGATGGCTACACCTTC
d_gene: .
v_gene: TRBV9
abundance: .
j_gene: TRBJ1-2

CDR3aa: CASSPGQLNSPLHF
CDR3nt: TGCGCCAGCAGCCCCGGACAGCTTAATTCACCCCTCCACTTT
d_gene: .
v_gene: TRBV5-1
abundance: .
j_gene: TRBJ1-6

CDR3aa: CASSLEEWDREAFF
CDR3nt: TGTGCCAGCAGCTTAGAGGAGTGGGACAGGGAAGCCTTCTTT
d_gene: TRBD1
v_gene: TRBV7-6
abundance: .
j_gene: TRBJ1-1

CDR3aa: CASSAPGQSYGYTF
CDR3nt: TGTGCCAGCAGCGCCCCGGGTCAGAGTTATGGCTACACCTTC
d_gene: .
v_gene: TRBV12-1
abundance: .
j_gene: TRBJ1-2

CDR3aa: CASSPGTGSGMGGNTIYF
CDR3nt: TGTGCCAGCAGCCCGGGGACAGGGAGTGGTATGGGCGGAAACACCATATATTTT
d_gene: TRBD1
v_gene: TRBV7-9
abundance: .
j_gene: TRBJ1-3

CDR3aa: CASSPGLAGGFQETQYF
CDR3nt: TGTGCCAGCTCACCCGGACTAGCGGGGGGGTTCCAAGAGACCCAGTACTTC
d_gene: TRBD2
v_gene: TRBV18
abundance: .
j_gene: TRBJ2-5

CDR3aa: CASSLSGGNQPQHF
CDR3nt: TGCGCCAGCAGTCTTTCGGGGGGCAATCAGCCCCAGCATTTT
d_gene: .
v_gene: TRBV4-1
abundance: .
j_gene: TRBJ1-5

CDR3aa: CAISVDISNQPQHF
CDR3nt: TGTGCCATCAGTGTGGACATTAGCAATCAGCCCCAGCATTTT
d_gene: .
v_gene: TRBV10-3
abundance: .
j_gene: TRBJ1-5

CDR3aa: CASSVAQGALDTQYF
CDR3nt: TGTGCCAGCAGCGTAGCGCAGGGGGCATTAGATACGCAGTATTTT
d_gene: TRBD1
v_gene: TRBV9
abundance: .
j_gene: TRBJ2-3

CDR3aa: CASSQGRTLGNTIYF
CDR3nt: TGTGCCAGCAGCCAGGGGCGGACCTTAGGAAACACCATATATTTT
d_gene: .
v_gene: TRBV6-5
abundance: .
j_gene: TRBJ1-3